This T cell receptor beta chain was identified in a study of cytomegalovirus exposure and HLA in healthy donors (TCRdb year 2017). At the level of the whole study: In an earlier analysis of 550 to 750 of the donors, 276 Gb of sequence data and 95 million to 130 million unique TCR beta sequences from roughly 180 million T cells were reported. In a later genetic analysis, genome-wide SNP genotypes for 398 of the 666 donors were used, and that subset was treated as a discovery cohort. Both class I and class II loci were covered by HLA typing, at four-digit resolution. In addition to the first cohort of several hundred subjects, a separate validation cohort of 120 different subjects was used. An earlier analysis of around 580 of the donors used high-throughput TCR beta sequencing to judge whether each TCR beta V gene segment behaved as functional or pseudogenic. The number of typed donors differed by locus: about 629-630 for A, B, C, DRB1 and DQB1; some 500 for DQA1; 606 for DPA1; and some 470 for DPB1. The study aimed to test whether signatures of past pathogen exposure could be identified by cataloging public T cell receptors. Among 300 to 500 genotyped donors of the cohort, an average of around 220,000 unique TCR beta nucleotide sequences was sequenced per donor, of which approximately 18% were non-productive. A later analysis re-examined previously published TCR beta repertoires from several hundred donors and added high-resolution HLA genotyping to investigate patterns of TCR occurrence. Four or five DR-DQ haplotypes were handled as single units for association and clustering because linkage in the cohort was strong. Rather than using new phenotypic data, the later analysis identified candidate immune exposures from TCR beta sequences and from how often those sequences occurred across donors. All discovery cohort repertoires had been generated using a single sequencing platform. Approximately 310 gigabases of sequencing data and tens of millions of unique TCR sequences were included in an early release covering roughly 600 HLA-typed donors. Using immunosequencing, the study profiled T cell repertoires from about 650 subjects and related those repertoires to cytomegalovirus serostatus. Donor age, sex, ethnicity and CMV serostatus were compiled alongside the repertoire data. To predict cytomegalovirus infection status, the study combined high-throughput TCR immunosequencing, statistical association of individual TCRs with disease status, and machine learning. Of the 398 genotyped donors, approximately 81% were placed in the genetic ancestry cluster associated with self-reported Caucasian donors.

The cohort was made up of roughly 670 healthy bone marrow donors. At the time of sampling, every cohort member was nominally healthy, though immune exposures that went unrecorded were likely present. The donor tested CMV seronegative, placing the donor among the 352 seronegative members of the cohort. A peripheral blood sample was collected from each donor, and TCR beta sequencing was performed on peripheral blood mononuclear cells. Genomic DNA was extracted from the blood cell samples with the Qiagen DNeasy Blood Extraction Kit. The receptor library was made with the immunoSEQ multiplex PCR assay. A mixture of 60 forward primers for TCR Vbeta segments and 13 reverse primers for TCR Jbeta segments was used in the multiplex PCR. Amplification of the CDR3 region of rearranged TCR beta genes was performed with a multiplex PCR assay on genomic DNA. On the Illumina HiSeq System, the amplified TCR beta libraries were sequenced as 87-base-pair reads. In the original analysis: In a later analysis, some 80 million unique TCR beta chains were counted across the approximately 670 repertoires, and around 10 million of these chains were shared by at least two donors. Raw reads were error-corrected and collapsed into unique sequences by a nearest-neighbor algorithm in which closely related sequences were merged to remove PCR and sequencing errors. V, D and J gene segments were assigned by aligning CDR3 sequences to IMGT reference sequences. For a sequence to be retained, a match of at least six nucleotides was required to both a V gene segment and a J gene segment. Rearrangements were called productive when the CDR3 lacked stop codons and stayed in frame with V and J; all others were non-productive. CDR3 was defined according to IMGT convention as the region running from the second conserved V-encoded cysteine to the conserved J-encoded phenylalanine. The earlier analysis of about 560 of the donors excluded any sequence lacking an unambiguous match to a single V gene segment. In an earlier analysis of 587 of the donors, V segments were called functional above 56.7% productive rearrangements and were called segregating when the between-donor standard deviation exceeded 5%. A statistical classification framework was built to diagnose cytomegalovirus status from the catalog of TCR beta chain sequences. In a later analysis, V and J genes were assigned by comparing TCR nucleotide sequences against IMGT/GENE-DB human TR gene sequences. In a later analysis, CDR3 sequences and most-parsimonious VDJ recombination scenarios were assigned using the TCRdist pipeline. In a later analysis, each TCR beta chain was defined by its CDR3 amino acid sequence together with its V-gene family, and reads lacking a unique V-gene family were excluded. As a way to deal with suspected cross-contamination and a sequencing artifact, a later analysis dropped approximately 570 nucleotide sequences that were highly shared and had low generation probability. A later analysis calculated a clonal expansion index for each public chain from normalized within-repertoire ranks of inferred template counts. In a later analysis, generation probabilities were computed with a VDJ recombination model fitted to out-of-frame rearrangements, and the resulting probabilities were checked against IGoR. A later analysis scored TCR-TCR, TCR-HLA and TCR-CMV co-occurrence with hypergeometric tests, applying a repertoire-size bias correction to TCR pairs. In a later analysis, false discovery rates were estimated by permuting HLA or CMV assignments 20 times. In a later analysis, co-occurring TCRs were grouped with DBSCAN, and TCRdist sequence similarity was added when clustering was performed within HLA-allele-positive subsets. Repertoires with fewer than 30,000 or more than 120,000 public chains were left out of co-occurrence clustering, as were five repertoires with anomalous nucleotide sharing. As stored in TCRdb, this immuneACCESS dataset retains in-frame rearrangements with V and J assigned. A fraction of the clones does not appear; measured against another copy, unresolved V genes explain less than half of the discrepancy, and the remainder lacks a known reason. V, J and clone size are taken as reported in that table, and D and trimming were inferred from the DNA itself. The sample records fewer than 150,000 clones, about 82% of which are singletons. The biggest ten clones account for 2% to 2.5% of the sample.

The study at large found these results: Only TCR beta chains were sequenced in this cohort, and the absence of alpha or paired-chain data limited detectable features. The earlier analysis of some 560 of the donors excluded some 15 rarely observed V segments, including chromosome 9 orphons, because counts were too low. Broadly in line with IMGT annotations, most TCR beta V segments showed up in productive rearrangements about 87% or about 30% of the time in an earlier analysis of several hundred of the donors. In a later analysis, several top co-occurrence clusters were reported to appear linked to parvovirus B19, influenza, CMV and Epstein-Barr virus. Compared with the roughly 700-donor mean, donors in an Asian-associated ancestry cluster had fewer N-insertions in productive TCRs, according to a later genetic analysis. Correlated functional status among segregating V segments might be attributable to linkage disequilibrium, but an unknown experimental factor could not be ruled out. Because some donors lacked HLA typing at each locus, the association tests relied only on the typed subset. Assigning TCR associations to individual alleles was difficult when HLA alleles, especially DR and DQ, strongly co-occurred. In vitro tests confirmed that a few of the cytomegalovirus-associated TCR beta chains recognize cytomegalovirus antigens. Across donors, most TCR sequences were observed very rarely, whereas some public TCRs were present in many individuals. A further reported finding was that TCR beta sequences accurately predicted the HLA-A and HLA-B alleles for most subjects in the first cohort. In a later analysis, the rate of TCR association differed among HLA loci, with DRB1 alleles having the most associated TCRs and HLA-C alleles having the fewest. A total of 164 TCR beta chains were listed by the study as associated with cytomegalovirus. A later analysis associated about 17,000 TCR beta sequences with specific HLA alleles at a false discovery rate of 0.05. Compared with equally common non-associated chains, HLA-associated TCR beta chains in a later analysis were more clonally expanded and had lower generation probabilities. The classifier was reported to diagnose cytomegalovirus status with high specificity and sensitivity in both the original cohort and the validation cohort. The authors suggested that the approach could potentially be extended to other disease states and immunological phenotypes. Sequencing depth was assumed to be roughly uniform across donors in the presence/absence analyses, though that assumption may not hold. The only immune exposure information available for the cohort was CMV serostatus. According to a later analysis, most CMV-associated TCR beta chains appeared to be HLA-restricted, and the HLA associations seemed to be driven largely by CMV exposure. V-gene and J-gene trimming of TCR beta chains was associated with a missense DCLRE1C variant in a later genetic analysis, and the association was replicated in an independent cohort. A cluster of highly shared sequence variants was judged likely to be a technical artifact of the sequencing pipeline.

Judged by its sample share, this clone qualifies as medium-sized (0.01 to 0.1%). No antigen is known for it. There are no base qualities to consult, and no much larger clone falls within one base. Sequenced: PBMCs. The sequence was obtained from a man in his thirties or forties in good health and CMV-seronegative.

The CDR3 loop reads CASSSGVLSGANVLTF. The nucleotide sequence reads as follows: TGTGCCAGCAGTAGCGGGGTACTCTCTGGGGCCAACGTCCTGACTTTC. Here the chain combines TRBV28 and TRBJ2-6; a stretch of 7 junction bases matches TRBD2. From a lookup of the germline V gene, CDR1 and CDR2 are MDHEN and SYDVKM. Compared with germline, V lacks 5 bases and J lacks 0 bases; bases without a gene match: 4. Its CDR3 holds 16 amino acids, cysteine through phenylalanine. The retained sequence is limited to the CDR3, 48 bases, with the frame set at the first base.